This T cell receptor (beta chain) originates from a study of blood T cell repertoires in COVID-19. Overall study context: Samples taken during acute and convalescent COVID-19 were collected in the United States, Italy and Spain. In each case, the material was cDNA or gDNA derived from T cells, B-cell-depleted T cells, or PBMCs.

Using immunoSEQ multiplex PCR, the repertoire was profiled, and TCRdb retains in-frame clones only, with some absent. The table has about 130,000 clones, roughly four fifths seen once; the top ten hold approximately 12%. The CDR3 covers 14 residues. CDR1 is MNHEY, CDR2 SVGAGI, per germline. V gave up 2 bases and J gave up 0 bases, with 5 bases separating them. The sequence was obtained from a man aged 60 to 69 with acute or convalescent COVID-19. The specimen was peripheral blood. The chain links TRBV6-5 to TRBJ1-5, with D unresolved. CDR3 nucleotides: TGTGCCAGCAGTTACGGCGGTAGCAATCAGCCCCAGCATTTT. Translated, it gives CASSYGGSNQPQHF.